This T cell receptor (beta chain) was observed in a study of regulatory T cells in long-lasting Graves disease. Notes on this clonotype: A much larger clone differs from this one at a single base, so this may be a read error.

Time point specified: newly diagnosed GD, antithyroid drugs for less than 3 months. From RNA extracted from PBMCs, the TCR library was made. Researchers made TCR beta libraries by using iRepertoire HTBI primers and running Arm-PCR on CDR3 regions. Via MiXCR, TCRdb re-called the multiplex PCR reads, giving one row per CDR3 protein. The profile covers around 320,000 distinct CDR3 sequences, with around 15% appearing a single time and 25% to 30% taken by the ten largest. There are 11 residues in the CDR3. V was pared by 8 bases and J by 0 bases, with 4 bases between. Looked up from germline, CDR1 is SNHLY and CDR2 is FYNNEI. This same sample was also part of a study on T cells in Graves' hyperthyroidism and ophthalmopathy.

This clonotype was sampled from a man aged 35 to 55 with Graves disease. The material was peripheral blood mononuclear cells (PBMCs), obtained at new diagnosis, from a patient treated with antithyroid drugs. This rearrangement joins TRBV2 to TRBJ1-1; D not certain. CDR3 bases: TGTGCCAGCGACATGAACACTGAAGCTTTCTTT. Translating gives CASDMNTEAFF.